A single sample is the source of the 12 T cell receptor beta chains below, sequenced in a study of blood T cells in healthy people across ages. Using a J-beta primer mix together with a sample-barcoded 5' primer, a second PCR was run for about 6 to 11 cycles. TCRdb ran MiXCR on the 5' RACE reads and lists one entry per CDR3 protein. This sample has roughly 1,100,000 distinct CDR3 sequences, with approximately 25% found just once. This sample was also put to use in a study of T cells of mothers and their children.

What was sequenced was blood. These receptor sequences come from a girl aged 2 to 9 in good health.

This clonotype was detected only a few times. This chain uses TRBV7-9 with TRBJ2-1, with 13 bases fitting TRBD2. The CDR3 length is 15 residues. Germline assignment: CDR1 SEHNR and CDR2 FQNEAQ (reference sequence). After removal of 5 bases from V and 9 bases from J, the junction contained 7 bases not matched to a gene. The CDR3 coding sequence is TGTGCCAGCAGCGCCTCGGGACTAGCGGGAAGTGAGCAGTTCTTC. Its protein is CASSASGLAGSEQFF. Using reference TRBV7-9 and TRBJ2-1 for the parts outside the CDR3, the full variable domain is DTGVSQNPRHKITKRGQNVTFRCDPISEHNRLYWYRQTLGQGPEFLTYFQNEAQLEKSRLLSDRFSAERPKGSFSTLEIQRTEQGDSAMYLCASSASGLAGSEQFFGPGTRLTVL.

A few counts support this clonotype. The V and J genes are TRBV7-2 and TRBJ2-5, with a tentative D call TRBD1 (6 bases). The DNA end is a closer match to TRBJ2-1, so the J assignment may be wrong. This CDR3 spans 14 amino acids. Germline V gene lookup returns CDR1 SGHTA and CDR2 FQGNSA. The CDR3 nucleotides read TGTGCCAGCAGTATACCGGACAGACTGCTGGGGCAGTTCTTC. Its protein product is CASSIPDRLLGQFF.

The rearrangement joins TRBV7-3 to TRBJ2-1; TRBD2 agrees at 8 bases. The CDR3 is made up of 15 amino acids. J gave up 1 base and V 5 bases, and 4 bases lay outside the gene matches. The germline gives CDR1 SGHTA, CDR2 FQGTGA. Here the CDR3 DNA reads TGTGCCAGCAGCGAGGGACTAGGGTCCTACAATGAGCAGTTCTTC. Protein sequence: CASSEGLGSYNEQFF.

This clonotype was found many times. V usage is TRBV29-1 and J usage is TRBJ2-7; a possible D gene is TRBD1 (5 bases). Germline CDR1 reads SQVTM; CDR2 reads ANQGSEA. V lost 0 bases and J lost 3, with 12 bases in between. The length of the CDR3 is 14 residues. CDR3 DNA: TGCAGCGTTGAAGATGGCCGGCAGGGCTACGAGCAGTACTTC. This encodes CSVEDGRQGYEQYF.

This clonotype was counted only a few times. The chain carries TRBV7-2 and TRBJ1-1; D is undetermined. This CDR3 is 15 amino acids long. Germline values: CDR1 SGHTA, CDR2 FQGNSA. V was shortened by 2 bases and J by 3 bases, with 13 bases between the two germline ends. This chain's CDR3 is CASSLSRRTYTEAFF. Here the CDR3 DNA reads TGTGCCAGCAGCTTAAGCCGCCGTACCTACACTGAAGCTTTCTTT.

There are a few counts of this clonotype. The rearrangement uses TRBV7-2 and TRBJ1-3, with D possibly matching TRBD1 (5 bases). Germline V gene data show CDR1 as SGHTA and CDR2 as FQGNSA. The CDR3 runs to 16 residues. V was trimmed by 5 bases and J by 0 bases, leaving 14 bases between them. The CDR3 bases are TGTGCCAGCAGCCCCCCAGGGCGCGCCTCTGGAAACACCATATATTTT. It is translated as CASSPPGRASGNTIYF. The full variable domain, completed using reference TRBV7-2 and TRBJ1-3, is GAGVSQSPSNKVTEKGKDVELRCDPISGHTALYWYRQSLGQGLEFLIYFQGNSAPDKSGLPSDRFSAERTGGSVSTLTIQRTQQEDSAVYLCASSPPGRASGNTIYFGEGSWLTVV.

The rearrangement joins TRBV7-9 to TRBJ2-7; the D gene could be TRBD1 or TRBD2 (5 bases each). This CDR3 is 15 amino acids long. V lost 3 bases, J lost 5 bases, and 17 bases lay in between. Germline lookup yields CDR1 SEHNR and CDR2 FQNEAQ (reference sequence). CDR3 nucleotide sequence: TGTGCCAGCAGCTTCCCTGACAGCCTCGGGGACGAGCAGTACTTC. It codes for CASSFPDSLGDEQYF.

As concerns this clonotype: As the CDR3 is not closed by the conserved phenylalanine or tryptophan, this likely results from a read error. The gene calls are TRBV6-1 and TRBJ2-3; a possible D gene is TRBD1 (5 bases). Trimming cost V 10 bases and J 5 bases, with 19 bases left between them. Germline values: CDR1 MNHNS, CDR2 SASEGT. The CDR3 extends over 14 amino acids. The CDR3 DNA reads TGTGCCACCAAAATCGACAGATACATAGATACGCAGTATTCT. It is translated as CATKIDRYIDTQYS.

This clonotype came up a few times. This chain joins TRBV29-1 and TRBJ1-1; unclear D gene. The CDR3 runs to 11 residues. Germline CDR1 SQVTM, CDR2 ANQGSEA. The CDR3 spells CGEDGGSSAFF. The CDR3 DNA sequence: TGCGGCGAGGATGGTGGGTCCTCAGCTTTCTTT. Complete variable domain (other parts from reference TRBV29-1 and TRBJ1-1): SAVISQKPSRDICQRGTSLTIQCQVDSQVTMMFWYRQQPGQSLTLIATANQGSEATYESGFVIDKFPISRPNLTFSTLTVSNMSPEDSSIYLCGEDGGSSAFFGQGTRLTVV.

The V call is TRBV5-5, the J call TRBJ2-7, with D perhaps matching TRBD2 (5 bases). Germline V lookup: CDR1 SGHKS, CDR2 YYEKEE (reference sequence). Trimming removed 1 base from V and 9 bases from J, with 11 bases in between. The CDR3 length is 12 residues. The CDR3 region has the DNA TGTGCCAGCAGCTTGTGGGAAGAGGGGCAGTACTTC. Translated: CASSLWEEGQYF.

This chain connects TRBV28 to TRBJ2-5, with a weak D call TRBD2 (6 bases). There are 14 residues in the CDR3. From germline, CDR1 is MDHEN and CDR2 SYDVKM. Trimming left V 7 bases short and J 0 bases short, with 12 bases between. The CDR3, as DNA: TGTGCCAGCATAGCGGTCGGGTACCAAGAGACCCAGTACTTC. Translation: CASIAVGYQETQYF.

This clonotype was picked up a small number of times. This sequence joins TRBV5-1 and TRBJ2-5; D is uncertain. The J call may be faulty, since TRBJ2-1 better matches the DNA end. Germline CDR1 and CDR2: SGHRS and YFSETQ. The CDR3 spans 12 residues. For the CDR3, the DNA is TGCGCCAGCAGATCGACGAGGAATGAGCAGTTCTTC. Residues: CASRSTRNEQFF.